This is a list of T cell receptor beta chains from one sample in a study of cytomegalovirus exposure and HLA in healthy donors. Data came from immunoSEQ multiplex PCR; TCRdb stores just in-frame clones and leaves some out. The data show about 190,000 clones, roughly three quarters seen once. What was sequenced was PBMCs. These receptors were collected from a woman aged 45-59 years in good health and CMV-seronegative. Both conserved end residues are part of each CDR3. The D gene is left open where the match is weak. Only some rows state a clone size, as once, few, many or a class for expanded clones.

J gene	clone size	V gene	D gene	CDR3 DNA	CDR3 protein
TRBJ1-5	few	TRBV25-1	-	TGTGCCAGCAGTGAAATGAGCTACAATCAGCCCCAGCATTTT	CASSEMSYNQPQHF
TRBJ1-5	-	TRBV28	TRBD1	TGTGCCAGCAGTCCGTCGACAGGGCCCCAGCCCCAGCATTTT	CASSPSTGPQPQHF
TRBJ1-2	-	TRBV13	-	TGTGCCAGCAGCTTAATATCCGGGGACTATGGCTACACCTTC	CASSLISGDYGYTF
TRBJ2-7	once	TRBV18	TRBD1	TGTGCCAGCTCAGGCCCGGGACAGGGGGTCCACGAGCAGTACTTC	CASSGPGQGVHEQYF
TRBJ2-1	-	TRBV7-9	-	TGTGCCAGCAGCTTCACGGGACAGGGACTAGGGGCCAATGAGCAGTTCTTC	CASSFTGQGLGANEQFF
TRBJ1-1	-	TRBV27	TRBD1	TGTGCCAGCAGTGTGGGACAGGGGGTACTTGAAGCTTTCTTT	CASSVGQGVLEAFF
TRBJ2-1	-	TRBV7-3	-	TGTGCCAGCAGCCCGGACACGAATGAGCAGTTCTTC	CASSPDTNEQFF
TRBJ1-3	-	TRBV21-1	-	TGTGCCAGCCACCACGGACCACGGCCAGGGGGCCCCTTGGGTGGAAACACCATATATTTT	CASHHGPRPGGPLGGNTIYF
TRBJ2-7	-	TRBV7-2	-	TGTGCCAGCAGCTTATCAACTTACGAGCAGTACTTC	CASSLSTYEQYF
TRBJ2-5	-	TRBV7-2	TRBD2	TGTGCCAGCAGCTCTAGCGGGGGGCCCCAAGAGACCCAGTACTTC	CASSSSGGPQETQYF
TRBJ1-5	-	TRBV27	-	TGTGCCAGCAGTTCATCCGGTTGGCAGCCCCAGCATTTT	CASSSSGWQPQHF
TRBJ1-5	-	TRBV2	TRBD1	TGTGCCAGCAGCCAGGACAGGGGATTCAATCAGCCCCAGCATTTT	CASSQDRGFNQPQHF
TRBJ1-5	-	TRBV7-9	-	TGTGCCAGCAGCTTGGCAACAGGTCCCTTTAATCAGCCCCAGCATTTT	CASSLATGPFNQPQHF
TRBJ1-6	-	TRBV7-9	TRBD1	TGTGCCAGCAGCTTAGGACAGGGGCGCTCACCCCTCCACTTT	CASSLGQGRSPLHF
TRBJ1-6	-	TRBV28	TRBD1	TGTGCCAGCAGACCCGGGACAGTCCTGAGTTCACCCCTCCACTTT	CASRPGTVLSSPLHF
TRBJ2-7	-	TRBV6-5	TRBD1	TGTGCCAGCAGTAAGAGGGACAGGGGGCCCTACGAGCAGTACTTC	CASSKRDRGPYEQYF
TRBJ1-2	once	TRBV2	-	TGTGCCAGCAGCCCCTCCTATGGCTACACCTTC	CASSPSYGYTF
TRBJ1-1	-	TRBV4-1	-	TGCGCCAGCAGCCAAGCTCGACTCGGGATGAACACTGAAGCTTTCTTT	CASSQARLGMNTEAFF
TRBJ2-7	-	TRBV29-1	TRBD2	TGCAGCGTGGCGGGCGTAAGCGGGGTTAACTTGTACGAGCAGTACTTC	CSVAGVSGVNLYEQYF
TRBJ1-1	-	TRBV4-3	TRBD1	TGCGCCAGCAGACGCACAGGGGTGTCTGAAGCTTTCTTT	CASRRTGVSEAFF
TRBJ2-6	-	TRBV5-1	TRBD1	TGCGCCAGCGGGAGAGACAGGGGGCGAAGTGGGGCCAACGTCCTGACTTTC	CASGRDRGRSGANVLTF
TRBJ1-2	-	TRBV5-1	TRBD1	TGCGCCAGCAGCCCGGGACAGGGGGCTTATGGCTACACCTTC	CASSPGQGAYGYTF
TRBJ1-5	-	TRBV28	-	TGTGCCAGCAGCCCCGGAGGGAGTAGTAATCAGCCCCAGCATTTT	CASSPGGSSNQPQHF
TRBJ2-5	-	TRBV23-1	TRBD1	TGCGCCACTTCCCGGGACAGTGGGGAGGAGACCCAGTACTTC	CATSRDSGEETQYF
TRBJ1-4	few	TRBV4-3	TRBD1	TGCGCCAGCAGCCAAGATTACGGTTTGGGACAGGTTGTTGAAAAACTGTTTTTT	CASSQDYGLGQVVEKLFF
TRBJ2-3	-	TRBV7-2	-	TGTGCCAGCAGCTTCCGCAGGGCCCAAAGTGGAGATACGCAGTATTTT	CASSFRRAQSGDTQYF
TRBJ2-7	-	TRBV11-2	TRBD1	TGTGCCAGCAGCCTAGACAGGGGTCCCGGGGAGCAGTACTTC	CASSLDRGPGEQYF
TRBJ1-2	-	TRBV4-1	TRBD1	TGCGCCAGCAGCCAAGAGGGACAGGGGGCGGTTAACTATGGCTACACCTTC	CASSQEGQGAVNYGYTF
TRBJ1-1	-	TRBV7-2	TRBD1	TGTGCCAGCAGCAAGGGACAGCCGAACACTGAAGCTTTCTTT	CASSKGQPNTEAFF
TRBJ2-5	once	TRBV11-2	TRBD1	TGTGCCAGCAGCTTATTGGGGACAGGGGCTGAGACCCAGTACTTC	CASSLLGTGAETQYF
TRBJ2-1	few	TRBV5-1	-	TGCGCCAGCAGCTTGGGCGAGGCCGCGCCTCACAATGAGCAGTTCTTC	CASSLGEAAPHNEQFF
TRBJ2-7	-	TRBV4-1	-	TGCGCCAGCAGCCAAAGCCGGGTCTCCTACGAGCAGTACTTC	CASSQSRVSYEQYF
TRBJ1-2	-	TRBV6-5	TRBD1	TGTGCCAGCAGTTACCTCACAGGGGATAACTATGGCTACACCTTC	CASSYLTGDNYGYTF
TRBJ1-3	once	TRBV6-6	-	TGTGCCAGCATCCCGGCGGGTGGAAGTACCATATATTTT	CASIPAGGSTIYF
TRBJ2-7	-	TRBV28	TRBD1	TGTGCCAGCAGTTTAGGGCGTGGGACAGGGAGCGGAAAGCAGTACTTC	CASSLGRGTGSGKQYF
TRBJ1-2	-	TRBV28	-	TGTGCCAGCAGTTTAGGAGGCAGCTCCTATGGCTACACCTTC	CASSLGGSSYGYTF
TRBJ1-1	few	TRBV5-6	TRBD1	TGTGCCAGCAGCTCCTTCGACAGGGCTGAAGCTTTCTTT	CASSSFDRAEAFF
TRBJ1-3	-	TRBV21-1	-	TGTGCCAGCAGCAAATTCAGGGGCCGCTCTGGAAACACCATATATTTT	CASSKFRGRSGNTIYF
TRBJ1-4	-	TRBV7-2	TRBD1	TGTGCCAGCAGCTTAGCAAGGGGGCTAAATGAAAAACTGTTTTTT	CASSLARGLNEKLFF
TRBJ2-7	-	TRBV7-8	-	TGTGCCAGCAGTCCGGTCACTTTACTGTACGAGCAGTACTTC	CASSPVTLLYEQYF
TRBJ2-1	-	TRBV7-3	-	TGTGCCAGCAGCTTAGGAGGGAAAAATGAGCAGTTCTTC	CASSLGGKNEQFF
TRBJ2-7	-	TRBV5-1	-	TGCGCCAGCAGAGGTCAGGGGCCCACCTACGAGCAGTACTTC	CASRGQGPTYEQYF
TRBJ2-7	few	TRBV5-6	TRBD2	TGTGCCAGCAGTCCTAGCCGGCTAGCGGGTGCCTACGAGCAGTACTTC	CASSPSRLAGAYEQYF
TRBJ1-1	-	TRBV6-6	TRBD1	TGTGCCAGCAGTTACCCCCGACAGGGGATAACTGAAGCTTTCTTT	CASSYPRQGITEAFF
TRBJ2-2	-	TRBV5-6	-	TGTGCCAGCAGCGGAGCCAGGGTGGTGACCGGGGAGCTGTTTTTT	CASSGARVVTGELFF
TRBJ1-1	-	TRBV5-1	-	TGCGCCAGCAACGCGGGGAGTGCTAACACTGAAGCTTTCTTT	CASNAGSANTEAFF
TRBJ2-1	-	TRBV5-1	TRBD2	TGCGCCAGCAGCTTGGTGACCGGGACTAGCTCTTATGAGCAGTTCTTC	CASSLVTGTSSYEQFF
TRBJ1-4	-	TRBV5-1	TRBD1	TGCGCCAGCAGCTTGGTGCCACAGGGGTTTAATGAAAAACTGTTTTTT	CASSLVPQGFNEKLFF
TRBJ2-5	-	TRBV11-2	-	TGTGCCAGCAGCTTAGAATTTGTCGGGACCCAGTACTTC	CASSLEFVGTQYF
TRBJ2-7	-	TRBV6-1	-	TGTGCCAGCAGTCCAGTCTCCTACGAGCAGTACTTC	CASSPVSYEQYF
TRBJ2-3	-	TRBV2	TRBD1	TGTGCCAGCAGCCCGACAGGGCTTTTTACAGATACGCAGTATTTT	CASSPTGLFTDTQYF
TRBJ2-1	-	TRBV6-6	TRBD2	TGTGCCAGCAGTTACCTCGGGAGGGAGCGCAATGAGCAGTTCTTC	CASSYLGRERNEQFF
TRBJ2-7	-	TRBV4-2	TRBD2	TGTGCCAGCAGCCAAGCTAGCGGGGGTTACGAGCAGTACTTC	CASSQASGGYEQYF
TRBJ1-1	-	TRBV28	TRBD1	TGTGCCAGCAGTGATAGAGGGGGCTGGAACACTGAAGCTTTCTTT	CASSDRGGWNTEAFF
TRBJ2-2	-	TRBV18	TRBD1	TGTGCCAGCTCACCACCGGGACAGGGGGCCGGGGAGCTGTTTTTT	CASSPPGQGAGELFF
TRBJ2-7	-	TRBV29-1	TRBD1	TGCAGCGCCCGACAGGGTCTGGGCCGCGAGCAGTACTTC	CSARQGLGREQYF
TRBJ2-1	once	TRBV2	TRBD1	TGTGCCAGCCGTAGGACAGGGGGTTTTAGCTCCTACAATGAGCAGTTCTTC	CASRRTGGFSSYNEQFF
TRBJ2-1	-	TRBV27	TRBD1	TGTGCCAGCAGTTTCCGGGACAGGGCAAACAATGAGCAGTTCTTC	CASSFRDRANNEQFF
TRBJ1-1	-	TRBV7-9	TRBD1	TGTGCCAGCAGCTTTCGGGACAGGGTCACTGAAGCTTTCTTT	CASSFRDRVTEAFF
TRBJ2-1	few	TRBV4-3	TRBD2	TGCGCCAGCAGCCAAGTCGCCCCGGGACTAGCGGGTACCCGGATCTACAATGAGCAGTTCTTC	CASSQVAPGLAGTRIYNEQFF